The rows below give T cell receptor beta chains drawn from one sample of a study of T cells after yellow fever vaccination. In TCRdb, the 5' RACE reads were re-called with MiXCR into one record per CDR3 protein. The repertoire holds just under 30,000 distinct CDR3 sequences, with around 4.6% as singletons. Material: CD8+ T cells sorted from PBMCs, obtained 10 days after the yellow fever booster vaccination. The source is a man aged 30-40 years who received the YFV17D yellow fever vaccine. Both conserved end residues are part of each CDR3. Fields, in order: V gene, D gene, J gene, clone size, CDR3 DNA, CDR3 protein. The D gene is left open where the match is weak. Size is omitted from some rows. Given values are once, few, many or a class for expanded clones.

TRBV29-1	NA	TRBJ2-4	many	TGCAGCGCCCGGGGAATCAAAAACATTCAGTACTTC	CSARGIKNIQYF
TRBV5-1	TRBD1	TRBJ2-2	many	TGCGCCAGCGCCGACCGCCCGGGACAGGGGAACACCGGGGAGCTGTTTTTT	CASADRPGQGNTGELFF
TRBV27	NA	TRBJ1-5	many	TGTGCCAGCAGTTTAGCCGGTGGGGGCTATGCCTCGCAGCCCCAGCATTTT	CASSLAGGGYASQPQHF
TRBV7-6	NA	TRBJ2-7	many	TGTGCCAGCAGCCCGGGGAGATGGGGGACCTACGAGCAGTACTTC	CASSPGRWGTYEQYF
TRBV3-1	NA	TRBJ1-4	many	TGTGCCAGCAGCCAAGCAACGACAGAAGAGGGTGAAAAACTGTTTTTT	CASSQATTEEGEKLFF
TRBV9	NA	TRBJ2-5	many	TGTGCCAGCAGAGGAACGAATGAGACCCAGTACTTC	CASRGTNETQYF
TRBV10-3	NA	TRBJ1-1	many	TGTGCCATCAGTGAGTTTCGGGACAACACTGAAGCTTTCTTT	CAISEFRDNTEAFF
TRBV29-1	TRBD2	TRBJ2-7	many	TGCAGCGTTGAATTGGCTAGCGGGAGCTACGAGCAGTACTTC	CSVELASGSYEQYF
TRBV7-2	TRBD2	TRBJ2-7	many	TGTGCCAGCAGGCTTAGCGGGTATGACTCCTACGAGCAGTACTTC	CASRLSGYDSYEQYF
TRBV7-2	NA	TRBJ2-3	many	TGTGCCAGCAGCTTATGGGCAGATACGCAGTATTTT	CASSLWADTQYF
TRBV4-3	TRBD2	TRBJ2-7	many	TGCGCCAGCAGCCAAGATCCACTAGCGGGCCTCTACGAGCAGTACTTC	CASSQDPLAGLYEQYF
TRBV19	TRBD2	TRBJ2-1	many	TGTGCCAGTAGTATAGGGGGAACTAGCGGGGGTCCATACAATGAGCAGTTCTTC	CASSIGGTSGGPYNEQFF
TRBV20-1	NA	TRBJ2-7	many	TGCAGTGCCCAGGCGGACAGCTCCTACGAGCAGTACTTC	CSAQADSSYEQYF
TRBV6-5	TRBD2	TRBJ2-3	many	TGTGCCAGCAGTTACTCTCTAGCGGGGGACACAGATACGCAGTATTTT	CASSYSLAGDTDTQYF
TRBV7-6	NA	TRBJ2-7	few	TGTGCCAGCAGCTTAGAGGGGACCTCCTACGAGCAGTACTTC	CASSLEGTSYEQYF
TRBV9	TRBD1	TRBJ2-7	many	TGTGCCAGCAGCGTAGGGACAGGGACCTACGAGCAGTACTTC	CASSVGTGTYEQYF
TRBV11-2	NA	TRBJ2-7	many	TGTGCCAGCAGCTTAGGGGGACTGGATGCCGGAGCCTACGAGCAGTACTTC	CASSLGGLDAGAYEQYF
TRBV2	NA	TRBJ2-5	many	TGTGCCAGCGTCAGGGAGGCAGGAGAGACCCAGTACTTC	CASVREAGETQYF
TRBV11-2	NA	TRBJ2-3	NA	TGTGCCAGCAGCTCTACGGGCCCAGATACGCAGTATTTT	CASSSTGPDTQYF
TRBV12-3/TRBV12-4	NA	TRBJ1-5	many	TGTGCCAGCAGTTTGAGGGGGTGGGATAGCAATCAGCCCCAGCATTTT	CASSLRGWDSNQPQHF
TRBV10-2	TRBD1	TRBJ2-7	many	TGCGCCAGCAGTGAAGTGCAGGGGGCAATTTACGAGCAGTACTTC	CASSEVQGAIYEQYF
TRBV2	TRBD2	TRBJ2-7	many	TGTGCCAGCAGGGCCACTAGCGGGAGGAACTACGAGCAGTACTTC	CASRATSGRNYEQYF
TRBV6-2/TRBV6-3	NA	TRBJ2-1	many	TGTGCCAGCAGTTACGTATACAATGAGCAGTTCTTC	CASSYVYNEQFF
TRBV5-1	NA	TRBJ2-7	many	TGCGCCAGCAGCTTCGGAGATCGCTGGCCGGGGCAGTACTTC	CASSFGDRWPGQYF
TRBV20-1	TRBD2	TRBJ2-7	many	TGCAGTGCACCGGGACTAGCGGGTACGGCACCCGAGCAGTACTTC	CSAPGLAGTAPEQYF
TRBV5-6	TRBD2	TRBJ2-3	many	TGTGCCAGCAGCTTGAAGACTAGCGACACAGATACGCAGTATTTT	CASSLKTSDTDTQYF
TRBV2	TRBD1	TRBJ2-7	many	TGTGCCAGCAGAAGTGGGCAGGGGGACTACGAGCAGTACTTC	CASRSGQGDYEQYF
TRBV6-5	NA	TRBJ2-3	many	TGTGCCAGCAGTCCGCGGCGGACAGATTCAGATACGCAGTATTTT	CASSPRRTDSDTQYF
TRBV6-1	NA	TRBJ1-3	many	TGTGCCAGCAGTGAATCGTTTAGCTCTGGAAACACCATATATTTT	CASSESFSSGNTIYF
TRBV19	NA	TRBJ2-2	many	TGTGCCAGTAGTGAGTCGAACACCGGGGAGCTGTTTTTT	CASSESNTGELFF
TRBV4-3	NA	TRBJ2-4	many	TGCGCCAGCAGCCAAAGGCAGTCCCCTATTGACATTCAGTACTTC	CASSQRQSPIDIQYF
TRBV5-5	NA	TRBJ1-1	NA	TGTGCCAGCAGCTTTTCCGGGAACACTGAAGCTTTCTTT	CASSFSGNTEAFF
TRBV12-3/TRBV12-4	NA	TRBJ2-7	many	TGTGCCAGCAGCCGTGGGACGGATGCCTACGAGCAGTACTTC	CASSRGTDAYEQYF
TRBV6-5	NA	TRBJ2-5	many	TGTGCCAGCAGTTACTTCGCCCAGACCCAAGAGACCCAGTACTTC	CASSYFAQTQETQYF
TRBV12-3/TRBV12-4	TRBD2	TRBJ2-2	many	TGTGCCAGCAGTTTCCCTCGGGAGGGTAGCGCGGTCGGGGAGCTGTTTTTT	CASSFPREGSAVGELFF
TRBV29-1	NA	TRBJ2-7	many	TGCAGCGTTGGCTACAGGGACTACGAGCAGTACTTC	CSVGYRDYEQYF
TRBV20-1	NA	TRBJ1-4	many	TGCAGTGCTAGAGATCGGGTGGAAGGGGAAAAACTGTTTTTT	CSARDRVEGEKLFF
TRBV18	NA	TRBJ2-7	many	TGTGCCAGCTCACCGGGACACAATTACGAGCAGTACTTC	CASSPGHNYEQYF
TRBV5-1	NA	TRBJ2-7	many	TGCGCCAGCGGGGAAGGGGGAACCTACGAGCAGTACTTC	CASGEGGTYEQYF
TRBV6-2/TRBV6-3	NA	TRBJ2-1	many	TGTGCCAGCAGTTACTATGGAGGACACAGGAGGGGGGAGGGAGGTAATGAGCAGTTCTTC	CASSYYGGHRRGEGGNEQFF
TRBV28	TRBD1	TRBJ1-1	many	TGTGCCAGCAGTGAACAGGGGGCTGCTGAAGCTTTCTTT	CASSEQGAAEAFF
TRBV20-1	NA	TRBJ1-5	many	TGCAGTGCTAGAGATTCGCATCTGGGGATGGGCAATCAGCCCCAGCATTTT	CSARDSHLGMGNQPQHF
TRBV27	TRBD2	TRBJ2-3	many	TGTGCCAGCAGCGGACTAGCGGGAGCAGATACGCAGTATTTT	CASSGLAGADTQYF
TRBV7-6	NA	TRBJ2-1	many	TGTGCCAGCAGCATTACGGGGACTTCGGAGCAGTTCTTC	CASSITGTSEQFF
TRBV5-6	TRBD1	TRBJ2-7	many	TGTGCCAGCAGCAGCTCTCAGGGGGCCCTCACCTACGAGCAGTACTTC	CASSSSQGALTYEQYF
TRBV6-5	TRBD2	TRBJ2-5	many	TGTGCCAGCAGTTATGGGGGGGGAGAGACCCAGTACTTC	CASSYGGGETQYF
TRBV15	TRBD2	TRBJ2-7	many	TGTGCCACCAGCGGCGGGACTAGCGTATACGAGCAGTACTTC	CATSGGTSVYEQYF
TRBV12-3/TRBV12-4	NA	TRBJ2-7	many	TGTGCCAGCAGTTTGGGCCCAAGCTCCTACGAGCAGTACTTC	CASSLGPSSYEQYF
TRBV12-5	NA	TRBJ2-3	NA	TGTGCCACCTGCCAGGAAAACAGGGAGACGGATACGCAGTATTTT	CATCQENRETDTQYF
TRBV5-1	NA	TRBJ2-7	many	TGCGCCAGCAGCTTGGATCATCTCTACGAGCAGTACTTC	CASSLDHLYEQYF
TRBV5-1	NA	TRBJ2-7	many	TGCGCCAGCAGCTTGGTTACAGTATCTTCCGAGCAGTACTTC	CASSLVTVSSEQYF
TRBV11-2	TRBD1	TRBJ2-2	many	TGTGCCAGCATCATTCATGCTGGGACAGGGTATTCCGGGGAGCTGTTTTTT	CASIIHAGTGYSGELFF